The clone carrying this T cell receptor (beta chain) occurred a few times. Its matching antigen is unknown. Germline assignment: CDR1 MNHEY and CDR2 SVGAGI. V lost 0 bases and J 2 bases, leaving 15 bases between the germline ends. CDR3 length: 17 amino acids. TCRdb re-called the 5' RACE reads with MiXCR, one entry per CDR3 protein. Among 25,000 to 35,000 distinct CDR3 sequences listed, approximately 5% were seen once. This entry belongs to a study of early T cells in non-severe SARS-CoV-2 infection. Regarding the study as a whole: In VDJdb matching, anti-spike CD8 responses were favored while private and CD4 specificities went missing.

This receptor was identified in an adult who was a healthcare worker with PCR-confirmed SARS-CoV-2 infection or an uninfected control (not recorded which). Material: whole blood. The chain employs TRBV6-5 and TRBJ2-3; D may correspond to TRBD1 or TRBD2 (5 bases each). The CDR3 DNA reads TGTGCCAGCAGTTACTCTTGGGGCGGGCAGGCCACAGATACGCAGTATTTT. It yields the protein CASSYSWGGQATDTQYF.